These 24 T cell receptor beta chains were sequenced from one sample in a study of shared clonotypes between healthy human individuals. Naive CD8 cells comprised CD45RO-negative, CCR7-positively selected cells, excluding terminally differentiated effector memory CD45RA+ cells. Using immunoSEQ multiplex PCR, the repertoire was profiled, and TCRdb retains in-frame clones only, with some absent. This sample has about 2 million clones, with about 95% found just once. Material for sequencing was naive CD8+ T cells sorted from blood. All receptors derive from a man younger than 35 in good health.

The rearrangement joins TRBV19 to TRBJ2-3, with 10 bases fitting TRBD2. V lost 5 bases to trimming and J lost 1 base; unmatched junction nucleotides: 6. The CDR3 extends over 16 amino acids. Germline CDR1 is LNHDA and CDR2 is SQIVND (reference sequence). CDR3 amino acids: CASSPWTSGGTDTQYF. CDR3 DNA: TGTGCCAGTAGTCCGTGGACTAGCGGAGGCACAGATACGCAGTATTTT.

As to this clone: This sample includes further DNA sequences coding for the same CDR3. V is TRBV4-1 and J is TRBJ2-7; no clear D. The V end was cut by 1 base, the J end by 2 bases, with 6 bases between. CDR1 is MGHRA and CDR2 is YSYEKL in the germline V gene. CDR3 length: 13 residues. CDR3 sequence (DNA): TGCGCCAGCAGCCAAGGGTCCGCCTACGAGCAGTACTTC. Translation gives CASSQGSAYEQYF.

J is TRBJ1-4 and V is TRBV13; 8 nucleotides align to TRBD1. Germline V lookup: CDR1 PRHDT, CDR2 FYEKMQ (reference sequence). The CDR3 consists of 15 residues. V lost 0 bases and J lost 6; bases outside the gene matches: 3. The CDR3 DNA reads TGTGCCAGCAGCTTAGGGGCGGACAGGGATGAAAAACTGTTTTTT. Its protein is CASSLGADRDEKLFF.

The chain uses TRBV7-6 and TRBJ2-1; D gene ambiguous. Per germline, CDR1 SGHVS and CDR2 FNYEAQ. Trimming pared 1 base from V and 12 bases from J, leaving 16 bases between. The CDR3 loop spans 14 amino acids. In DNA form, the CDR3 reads TGTGCCAGCAGCTTAGACCCTACAGACCCTCGGCAGTTCTTC. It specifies CASSLDPTDPRQFF. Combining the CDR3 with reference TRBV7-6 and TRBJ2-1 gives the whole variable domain GAGVSQSPRYKVTKRGQDVALRCDPISGHVSLYWYRQALGQGPEFLTYFNYEAQQDKSGLPNDRFSAERPEGSISTLTIQRTEQRDSAMYRCASSLDPTDPRQFFGPGTRLTVL.

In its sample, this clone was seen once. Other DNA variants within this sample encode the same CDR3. For the CDR3, the DNA is TGTGCCAGCAGCGGTCTAGCGGGAGGGTACCAAGAGACCCAGTACTTC. Its protein product is CASSGLAGGYQETQYF. The genes are TRBV9 and TRBJ2-5; 12 bases map to TRBD2. This CDR3 region has 16 residues. The J segment lost 0 bases and the V segment lost 3 bases, leaving 3 bases of the junction unmatched. Germline CDR1 and CDR2: SGDLS and YYNGEE.

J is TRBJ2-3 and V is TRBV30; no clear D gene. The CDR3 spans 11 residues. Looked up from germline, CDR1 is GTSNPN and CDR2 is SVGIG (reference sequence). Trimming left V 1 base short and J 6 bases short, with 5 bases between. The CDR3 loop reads CAWSGIDTQYF. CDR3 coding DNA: TGTGCCTGGAGTGGAATCGATACGCAGTATTTT. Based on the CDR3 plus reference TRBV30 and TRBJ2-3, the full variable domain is SQTIHQWPATLVQPVGSPLSLECTVEGTSNPNLYWYRQAAGRGLQLLFYSVGIGQISSEVPQNLSASRPQDRQFILSSKKLLLSDSGFYLCAWSGIDTQYFGPGTRLTVL.

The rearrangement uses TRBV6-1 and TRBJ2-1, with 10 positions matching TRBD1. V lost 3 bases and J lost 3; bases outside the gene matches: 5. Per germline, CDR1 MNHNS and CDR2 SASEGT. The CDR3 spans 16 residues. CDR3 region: CASSDGQGGFYNEQFF. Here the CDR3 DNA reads TGTGCCAGCAGTGACGGACAGGGGGGTTTCTACAATGAGCAGTTCTTC.

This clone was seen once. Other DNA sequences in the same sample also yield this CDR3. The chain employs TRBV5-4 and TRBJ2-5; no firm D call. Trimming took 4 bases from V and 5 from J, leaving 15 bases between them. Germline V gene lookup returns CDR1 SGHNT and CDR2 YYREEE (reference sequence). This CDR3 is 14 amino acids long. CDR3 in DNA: TGTGCCAGCAGCCTCGTCACGGGCCAGGAGACCCAGTACTTC. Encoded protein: CASSLVTGQETQYF.

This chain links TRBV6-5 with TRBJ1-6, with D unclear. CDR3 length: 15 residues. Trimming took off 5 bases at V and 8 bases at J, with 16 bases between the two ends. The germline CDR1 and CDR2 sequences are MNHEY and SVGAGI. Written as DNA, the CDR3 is TGTGCCAGCAGTCTTGCGGGTCTGGAGGATTCACCCCTCCACTTT. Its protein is CASSLAGLEDSPLHF.

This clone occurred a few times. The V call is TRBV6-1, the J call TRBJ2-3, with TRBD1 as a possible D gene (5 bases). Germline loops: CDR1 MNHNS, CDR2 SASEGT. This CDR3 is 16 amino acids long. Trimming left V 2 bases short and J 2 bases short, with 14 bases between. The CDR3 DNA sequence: TGTGCCAGCAGTGAACTGATGGGGCTCGTCACAGATACGCAGTATTTT. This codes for CASSELMGLVTDTQYF.

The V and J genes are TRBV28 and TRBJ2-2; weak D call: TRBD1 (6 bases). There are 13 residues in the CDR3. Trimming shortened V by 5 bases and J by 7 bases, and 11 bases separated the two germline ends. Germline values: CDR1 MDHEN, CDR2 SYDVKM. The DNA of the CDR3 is TGTGCCAGCAGTCTACAGGGCTTCGGGGAGCTGTTTTTT. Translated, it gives CASSLQGFGELFF.

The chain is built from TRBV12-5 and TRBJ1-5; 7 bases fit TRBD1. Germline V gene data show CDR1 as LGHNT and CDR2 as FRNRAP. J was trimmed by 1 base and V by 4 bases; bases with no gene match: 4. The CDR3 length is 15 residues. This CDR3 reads CASGSADRSNQPQHF. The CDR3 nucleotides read TGTGCTAGTGGTTCCGCGGACAGGAGCAATCAGCCCCAGCATTTT. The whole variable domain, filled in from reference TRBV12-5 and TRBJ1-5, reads DARVTQTPRHKVTEMGQEVTMRCQPILGHNTVFWYRQTMMQGLELLAYFRNRAPLDDSGMPKDRFSAEMPDATLATLKIQPSEPRDSAVYFCASGSADRSNQPQHFGDGTRLSIL.

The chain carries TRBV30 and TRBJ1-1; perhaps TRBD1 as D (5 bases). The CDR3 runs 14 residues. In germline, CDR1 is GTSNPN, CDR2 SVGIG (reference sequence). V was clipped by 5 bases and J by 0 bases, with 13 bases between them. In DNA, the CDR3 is TGTGCCTGGCACTTCGGGGGAATGAACACTGAAGCTTTCTTT. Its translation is CAWHFGGMNTEAFF.

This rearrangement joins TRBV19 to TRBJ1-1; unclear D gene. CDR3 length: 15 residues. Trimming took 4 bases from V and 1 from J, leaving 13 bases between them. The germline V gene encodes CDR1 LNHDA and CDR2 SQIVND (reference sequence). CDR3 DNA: TGTGCCAGTAGTAACCCTTGGGGTGGGAACACTGAAGCTTTCTTT. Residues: CASSNPWGGNTEAFF. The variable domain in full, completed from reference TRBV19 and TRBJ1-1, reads DGGITQSPKYLFRKEGQNVTLSCEQNLNHDAMYWYRQDPGQGLRLIYYSQIVNDFQKGDIAEGYSVSREKKESFPLTVTSAQKNPTAFYLCASSNPWGGNTEAFFGQGTRLTVV.

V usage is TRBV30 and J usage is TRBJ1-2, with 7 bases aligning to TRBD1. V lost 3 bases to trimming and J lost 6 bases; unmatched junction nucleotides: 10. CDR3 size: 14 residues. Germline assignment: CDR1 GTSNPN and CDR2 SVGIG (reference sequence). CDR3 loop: CAWSHLTGSDGYTF. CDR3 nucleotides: TGTGCCTGGAGCCATTTGACAGGGAGTGATGGCTACACCTTC.

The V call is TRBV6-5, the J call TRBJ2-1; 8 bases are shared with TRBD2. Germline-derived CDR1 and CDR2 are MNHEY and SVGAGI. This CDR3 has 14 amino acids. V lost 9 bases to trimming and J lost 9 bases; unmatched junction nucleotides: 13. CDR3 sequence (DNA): TGTGCCAGTTCTTCCGGGGGGGCCGTAGGTGAGCAGTTCTTC. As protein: CASSSGGAVGEQFF.

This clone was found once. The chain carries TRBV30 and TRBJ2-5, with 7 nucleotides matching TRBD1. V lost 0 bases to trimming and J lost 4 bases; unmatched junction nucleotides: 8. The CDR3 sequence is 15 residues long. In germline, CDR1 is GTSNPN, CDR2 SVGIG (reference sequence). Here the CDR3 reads CAWSVQGQGVETQYF. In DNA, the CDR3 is TGTGCCTGGAGTGTACAGGGGCAGGGAGTAGAGACCCAGTACTTC.

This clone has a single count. The CDR3 sequence is CSGFRNEQFF. CDR3 nucleotides: TGCAGCGGATTCCGAAATGAGCAGTTCTTC. The chain employs TRBV29-1 and TRBJ2-1; D gene ambiguous. CDR1 and CDR2 (germline): SQVTM, ANQGSEA. Trimming left V 7 bases short and J 7 bases short, with 8 bases between. The CDR3 is made up of 10 amino acids.

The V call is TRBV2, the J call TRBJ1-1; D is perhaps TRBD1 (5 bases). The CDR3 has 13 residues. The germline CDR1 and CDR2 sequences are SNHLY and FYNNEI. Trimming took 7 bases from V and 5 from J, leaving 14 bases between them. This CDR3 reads CASTEGLSTEAFF. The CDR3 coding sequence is TGTGCCAGCACGGAGGGGTTATCGACTGAAGCTTTCTTT.

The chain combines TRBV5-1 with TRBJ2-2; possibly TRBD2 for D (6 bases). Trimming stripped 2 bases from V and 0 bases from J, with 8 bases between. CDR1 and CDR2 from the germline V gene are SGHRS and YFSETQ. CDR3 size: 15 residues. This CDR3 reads CASSLWDSNTGELFF. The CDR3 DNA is TGCGCCAGCAGCTTATGGGACTCGAACACCGGGGAGCTGTTTTTT. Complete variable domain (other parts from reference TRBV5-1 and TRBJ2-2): KAGVTQTPRYLIKTRGQQVTLSCSPISGHRSVSWYQQTPGQGLQFLFEYFSETQRNKGNFPGRFSGRQFSNSRSEMNVSTLELGDSALYLCASSLWDSNTGELFFGEGSRLTVL.

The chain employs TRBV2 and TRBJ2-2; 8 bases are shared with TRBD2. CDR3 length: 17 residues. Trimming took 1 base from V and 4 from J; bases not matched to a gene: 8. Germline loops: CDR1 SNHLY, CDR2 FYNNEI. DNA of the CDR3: TGTGCCAGCAGTGAAGGGACGGGAGGGCCGGGCACCGGGGAGCTGTTTTTT. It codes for CASSEGTGGPGTGELFF.

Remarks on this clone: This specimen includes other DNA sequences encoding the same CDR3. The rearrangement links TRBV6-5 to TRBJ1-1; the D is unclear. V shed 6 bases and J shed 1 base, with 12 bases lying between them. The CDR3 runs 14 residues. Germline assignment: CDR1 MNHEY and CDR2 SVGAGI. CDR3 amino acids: CASSPVAANTEAFF. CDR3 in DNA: TGTGCCAGCAGCCCCGTGGCGGCGAACACTGAAGCTTTCTTT.

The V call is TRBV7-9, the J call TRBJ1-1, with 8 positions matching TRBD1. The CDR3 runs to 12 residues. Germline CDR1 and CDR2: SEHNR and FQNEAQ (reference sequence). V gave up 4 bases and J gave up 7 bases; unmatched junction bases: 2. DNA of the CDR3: TGTGCCAGCAGCTCCGGGACAGGTGAAGCTTTCTTT. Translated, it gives CASSSGTGEAFF.

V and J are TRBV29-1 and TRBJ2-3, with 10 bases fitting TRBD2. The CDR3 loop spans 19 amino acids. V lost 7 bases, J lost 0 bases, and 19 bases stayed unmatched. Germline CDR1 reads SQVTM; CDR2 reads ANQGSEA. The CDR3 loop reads CSEMAPATSGHTSTDTQYF. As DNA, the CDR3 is TGCAGCGAGATGGCCCCCGCGACTAGCGGGCATACTAGCACAGATACGCAGTATTTT.